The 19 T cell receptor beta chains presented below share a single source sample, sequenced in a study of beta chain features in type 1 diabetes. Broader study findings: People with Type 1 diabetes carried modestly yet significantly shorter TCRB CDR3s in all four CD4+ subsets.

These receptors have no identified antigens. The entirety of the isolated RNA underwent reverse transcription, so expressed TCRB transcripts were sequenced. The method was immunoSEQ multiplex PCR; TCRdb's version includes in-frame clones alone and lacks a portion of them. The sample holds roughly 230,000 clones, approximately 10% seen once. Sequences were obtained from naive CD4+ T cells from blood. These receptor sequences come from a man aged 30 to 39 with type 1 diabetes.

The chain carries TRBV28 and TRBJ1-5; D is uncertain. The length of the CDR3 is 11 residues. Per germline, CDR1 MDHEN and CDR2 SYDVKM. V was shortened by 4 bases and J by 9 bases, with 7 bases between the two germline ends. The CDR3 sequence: CASSYRRPQHF. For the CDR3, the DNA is TGTGCCAGCAGTTACCGGAGGCCCCAGCATTTT.

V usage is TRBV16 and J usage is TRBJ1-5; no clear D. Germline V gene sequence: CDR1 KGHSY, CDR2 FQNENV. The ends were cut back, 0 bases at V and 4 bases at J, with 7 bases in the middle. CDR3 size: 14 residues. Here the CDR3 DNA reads TGTGCCAGCAGCCAATCCACGGAGAATCAGCCCCAGCATTTT. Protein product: CASSQSTENQPQHF.

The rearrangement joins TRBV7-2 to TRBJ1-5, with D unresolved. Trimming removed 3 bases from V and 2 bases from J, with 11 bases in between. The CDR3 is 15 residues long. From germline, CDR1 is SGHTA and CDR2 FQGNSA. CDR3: CASSFSPPGNQPQHF. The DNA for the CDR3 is TGTGCCAGCAGCTTTTCCCCGCCGGGCAATCAGCCCCAGCATTTT.

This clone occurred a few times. CDR3: CASSLDRGTDTQYF. The CDR3, as DNA: TGTGCCAGCAGCTTAGACAGGGGCACAGATACGCAGTATTTT. J is TRBJ2-3 and V is TRBV7-8, with a tentative D call TRBD1 (6 bases). Trimming removed 1 base at V and 1 base at J, with 6 bases between. This CDR3 is built from 14 residues. Germline values: CDR1 SGHVS, CDR2 FQNEAQ.

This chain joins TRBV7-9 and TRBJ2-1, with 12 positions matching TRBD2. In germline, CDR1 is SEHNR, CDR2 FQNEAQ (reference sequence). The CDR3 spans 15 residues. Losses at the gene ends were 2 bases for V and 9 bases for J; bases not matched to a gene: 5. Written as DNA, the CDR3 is TGTGCCAGCAGCTTACCTAGCGGGGGGGCCCGTGAGCAGTTCTTC. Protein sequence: CASSLPSGGAREQFF.

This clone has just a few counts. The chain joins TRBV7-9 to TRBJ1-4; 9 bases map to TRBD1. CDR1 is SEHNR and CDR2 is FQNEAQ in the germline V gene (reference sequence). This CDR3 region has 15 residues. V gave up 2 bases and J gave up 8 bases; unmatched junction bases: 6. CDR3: CASSLQGQGGEKLFF. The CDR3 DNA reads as TGTGCCAGCAGCTTACAGGGACAGGGTGGAGAAAAACTGTTTTTT.

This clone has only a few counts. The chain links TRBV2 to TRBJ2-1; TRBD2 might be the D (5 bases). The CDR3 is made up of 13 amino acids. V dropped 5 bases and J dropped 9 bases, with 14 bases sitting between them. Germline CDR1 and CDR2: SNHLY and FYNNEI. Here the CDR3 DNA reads TGTGCCAGCAGTAGGACCCCACGGGGTGAGCAGTTCTTC. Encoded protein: CASSRTPRGEQFF. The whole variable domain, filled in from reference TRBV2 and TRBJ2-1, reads EPEVTQTPSHQVTQMGQEVILRCVPISNHLYFYWYRQILGQKVEFLVSFYNNEISEKSEIFDDQFSVERPDGSNFTLKIRSTKLEDSAMYFCASSRTPRGEQFFGPGTRLTVL.

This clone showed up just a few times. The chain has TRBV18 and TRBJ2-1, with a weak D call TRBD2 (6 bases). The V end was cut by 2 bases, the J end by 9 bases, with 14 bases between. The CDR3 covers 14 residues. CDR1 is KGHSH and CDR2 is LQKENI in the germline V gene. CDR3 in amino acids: CASSPSAGTGEQFF. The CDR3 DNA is TGTGCCAGCTCACCAAGTGCAGGGACTGGTGAGCAGTTCTTC.

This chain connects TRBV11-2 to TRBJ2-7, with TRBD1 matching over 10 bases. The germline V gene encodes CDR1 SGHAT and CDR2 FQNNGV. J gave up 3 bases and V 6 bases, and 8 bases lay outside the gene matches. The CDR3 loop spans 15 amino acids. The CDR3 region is CASRQPGTGVYEQYF. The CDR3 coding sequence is TGTGCCAGCAGACAACCCGGGACAGGGGTCTACGAGCAGTACTTC.

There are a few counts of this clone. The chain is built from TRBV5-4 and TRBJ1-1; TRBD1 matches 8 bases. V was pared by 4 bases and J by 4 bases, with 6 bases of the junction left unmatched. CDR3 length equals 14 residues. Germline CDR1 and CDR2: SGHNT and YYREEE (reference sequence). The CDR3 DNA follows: TGTGCCAGCAGCCCCCGCCAGGGGGCCACTGAAGCTTTCTTT. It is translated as CASSPRQGATEAFF.

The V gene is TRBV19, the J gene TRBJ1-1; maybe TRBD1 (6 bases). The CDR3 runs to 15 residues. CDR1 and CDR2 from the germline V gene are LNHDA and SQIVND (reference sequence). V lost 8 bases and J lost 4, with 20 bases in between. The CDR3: CASGDEVTGRTEAFF. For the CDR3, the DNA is TGTGCCAGTGGAGATGAAGTTACAGGGCGCACTGAAGCTTTCTTT.

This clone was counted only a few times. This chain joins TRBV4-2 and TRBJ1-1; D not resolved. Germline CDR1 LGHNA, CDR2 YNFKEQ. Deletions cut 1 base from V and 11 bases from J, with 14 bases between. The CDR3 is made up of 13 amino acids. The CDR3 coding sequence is TGTGCCAGCAGCCAAGGGGAGGAAGGCCGGGCTTTCTTT. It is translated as CASSQGEEGRAFF.

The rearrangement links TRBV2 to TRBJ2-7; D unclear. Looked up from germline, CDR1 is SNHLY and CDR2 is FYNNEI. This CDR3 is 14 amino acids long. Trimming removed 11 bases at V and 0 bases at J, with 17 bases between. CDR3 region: CAAKERLPSYEQYF. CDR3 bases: TGTGCCGCCAAAGAGAGGTTACCCTCCTACGAGCAGTACTTC.

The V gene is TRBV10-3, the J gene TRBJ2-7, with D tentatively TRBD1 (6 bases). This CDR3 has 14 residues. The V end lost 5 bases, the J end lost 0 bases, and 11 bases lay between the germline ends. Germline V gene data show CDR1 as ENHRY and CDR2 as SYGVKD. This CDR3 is CAISLQGNSYEQYF. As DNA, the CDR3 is TGTGCCATCAGTCTACAGGGAAACTCCTACGAGCAGTACTTC.

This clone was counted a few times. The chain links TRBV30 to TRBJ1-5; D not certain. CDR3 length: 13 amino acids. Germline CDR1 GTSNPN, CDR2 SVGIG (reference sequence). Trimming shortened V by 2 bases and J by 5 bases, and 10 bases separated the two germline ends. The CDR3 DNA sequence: TGTGCCTGGAGTCAAAGTCGGGATCAGCCCCAGCATTTT. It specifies CAWSQSRDQPQHF.

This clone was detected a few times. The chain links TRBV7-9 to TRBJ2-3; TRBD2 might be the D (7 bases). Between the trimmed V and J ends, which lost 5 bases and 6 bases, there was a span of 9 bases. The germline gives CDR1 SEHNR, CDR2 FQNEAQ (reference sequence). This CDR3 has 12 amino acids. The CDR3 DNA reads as TGTGCCAGCAGCGGGGGGGCCGATACGCAGTATTTT. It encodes CASSGGADTQYF.

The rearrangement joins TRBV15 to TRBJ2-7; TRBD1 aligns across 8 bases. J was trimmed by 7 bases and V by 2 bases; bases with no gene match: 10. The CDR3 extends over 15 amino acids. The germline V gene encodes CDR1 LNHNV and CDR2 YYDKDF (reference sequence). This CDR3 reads CATSRRRDRPPEQYF. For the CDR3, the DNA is TGTGCCACCAGCAGACGCCGGGACAGGCCCCCTGAGCAGTACTTC.

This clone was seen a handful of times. CDR3 nucleotides: TGTGCCAGCAGCATGGACGGTTATACGCAGTATTTT. It codes for CASSMDGYTQYF. V is TRBV5-4 and J is TRBJ2-3; D is ambiguous. Germline CDR1 SGHNT, CDR2 YYREEE (reference sequence). Trimming removed 4 bases at V and 7 bases at J, with 10 bases between. The CDR3 contains 12 residues.

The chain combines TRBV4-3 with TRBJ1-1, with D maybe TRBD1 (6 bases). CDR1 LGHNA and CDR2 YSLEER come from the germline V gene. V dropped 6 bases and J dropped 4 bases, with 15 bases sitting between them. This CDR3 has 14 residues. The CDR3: CASRGIQGGTEAFF. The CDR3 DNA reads TGCGCCAGCAGGGGAATCCAAGGGGGCACTGAAGCTTTCTTT.